Presented here are 9 T cell receptor beta chains from one specimen sequenced in a study of T cells in localized non-small cell lung cancer. Sequencing was performed with immunoSEQ multiplex PCR; in TCRdb, only in-frame clones are kept and a portion is missing. The sample lists roughly 16,000 clones, 70% to 90% seen once, with around a quarter in the top ten. This material consisted of peripheral blood, taken before any cancer treatment. All receptors derive from a female donor older than 55 with stage III squamous cell lung carcinoma.

This clone has a single count. V and J are TRBV9 and TRBJ2-5; 13 nucleotides agree with TRBD2. V shed 2 bases and J 4 bases; nucleotides not matched to a gene: 5. Germline CDR1 SGDLS, CDR2 YYNGEE. The CDR3 consists of 16 residues. The CDR3 reads CASSVGTSGIPETQYF. The CDR3 bases are TGTGCCAGCAGCGTGGGGACTAGCGGGATCCCAGAGACCCAGTACTTC.

The chain recombines TRBV5-1 with TRBJ2-7; D is uncertain. The CDR3 contains 15 residues. Germline CDR1 SGHRS, CDR2 YFSETQ. Trimming pared 4 bases from V and 3 bases from J, leaving 17 bases between. As DNA, the CDR3 is TGCGCCAGCAGCGATCCGACGGCGTCGGGCTACGAGCAGTACTTC. Its protein is CASSDPTASGYEQYF.

This clone occurred once. The CDR3 spells CASSDFRRNTEAFF. CDR3 nucleotide sequence: TGTGCCAGCAGTGATTTTAGGAGGAACACTGAAGCTTTCTTT. The gene calls are TRBV6-1 and TRBJ1-1, with unresolved D. With 3 bases removed from V and 1 base from J, the gap between germline ends came to 9 bases. The CDR3 extends over 14 amino acids. Germline CDR1 and CDR2: MNHNS and SASEGT.

The V and J genes are TRBV6-5 and TRBJ2-2, with a tentative D call TRBD2 (5 bases). The V and J ends lost 5 bases and 6 bases respectively, with 10 bases between them. This CDR3 region has 13 residues. CDR1 MNHEY and CDR2 SVGAGI come from the germline V gene. CDR3 DNA: TGTGCCAGCAGTCCTACTAGATCCGGGGAGCTGTTTTTT. It translates to CASSPTRSGELFF.

The gene calls are TRBV20-1 and TRBJ1-2; D is uncertain. Per germline, CDR1 DFQATT and CDR2 SNEGSKA (reference sequence). Between the trimmed V and J ends, which lost 8 bases and 7 bases, there was a span of 8 bases. The CDR3 contains 9 residues. The CDR3 reads CSQVSGYTF. The CDR3, as DNA: TGCAGTCAGGTTTCTGGCTACACCTTC.

The V gene is TRBV7-2, the J gene TRBJ1-2; 8 bases map to TRBD1. Germline CDR1 reads SGHTA; CDR2 reads FQGNSA. The CDR3 contains 14 residues. The V segment lost 5 bases and the J segment 5 bases; nucleotides outside the gene matches: 7. CDR3 DNA sequence: TGTGCCAGCAGCCCCCTGACAGGGGAATATGGCTACACCTTC. Amino acid sequence: CASSPLTGEYGYTF.

The chain couples TRBV28 to TRBJ2-5; D remains ambiguous. Germline V gene data show CDR1 as MDHEN and CDR2 as SYDVKM. Trimming took off 7 bases at V and 2 bases at J, with 17 bases between the two ends. This CDR3 contains 15 residues. The CDR3 region is CASTLASTRQETQYF. CDR3 nucleotide sequence: TGTGCCAGCACCCTTGCATCAACCCGACAAGAGACCCAGTACTTC. The whole variable domain, filled in from reference TRBV28 and TRBJ2-5, reads DVKVTQSSRYLVKRTGEKVFLECVQDMDHENMFWYRQDPGLGLRLIYFSYDVKMKEKGDIPEGYSVSREKKERFSLILESASTNQTSMYLCASTLASTRQETQYFGPGTRLLVL.

The CDR3 DNA sequence: TGCGCCAGCAGCTTGGGACAGGGGGCCACTAATGAAAAACTGTTTTTT. It specifies CASSLGQGATNEKLFF. The chain is built from TRBV5-1 and TRBJ1-4, with 10 positions matching TRBD1. The CDR3 is made up of 16 amino acids. Germline V lookup: CDR1 SGHRS, CDR2 YFSETQ. With V trimmed by 0 bases and J by 2 bases, 1 base remained unmatched.

The J gene is TRBJ1-2, the V gene TRBV28; D unclear. Germline CDR1 is MDHEN and CDR2 is SYDVKM. The V end lost 5 bases, the J end lost 10 bases, and 17 bases lay between the germline ends. CDR3 length: 13 residues. Here the CDR3 DNA reads TGTGCCAGCAGTGCTGGCAGTATACCCAACTACACCTTC. Translated: CASSAGSIPNYTF.